This T cell receptor beta chain was found in a study of T-cell memory formation after mild COVID-19. Across the study: TCR clusters showed largely donor specificity. Overall study results and limits: That cross-reactive memory joined was suggested by some responding clones appearing in pre-infection memory.

TCR alpha and TCR beta cDNA libraries with sample barcodes and UMIs came from 5'RACE using constant-segment primers. MiXCR, applied by TCRdb to the 5' RACE reads, yields one record per CDR3 protein. The table has 400,000 to 500,000 distinct CDR3 sequences, 20% seen once. Trimming took 1 base from V and 3 from J, leaving 13 bases between them. Germline CDR1 and CDR2: DFQATT and SNEGSKA (reference sequence). The CDR3 consists of 14 residues. A word on this clonotype: Its antigen is unknown.

The V call is TRBV20-1, the J call TRBJ2-7, with D perhaps TRBD2 (5 bases). The sequence was collected from an adult woman who had mild COVID-19 (a few samples of this study predate the infection). Cell type and time point are not known. The specimen sequenced was PBMCs or a T cell subset sorted from them (not recorded which). The CDR3 nucleotides read TGCAGTGCTAGAGTCCCCGGGGAGCACTACGAGCAGTACTTC. This sequence encodes CSARVPGEHYEQYF.